The T cell receptor beta chain under discussion was sequenced for a study of blood T cell repertoires in COVID-19. Study as a whole: Material from acute and convalescent COVID-19 was sourced from the United States, Italy and Spain. The cDNA or gDNA used as material had been derived from T cells, B-cell-depleted T cells, or PBMCs.

CDR1 is SNHLY, CDR2 FYNNEI, per germline. Trimming removed 6 bases from V and 5 bases from J; junction bases left unmatched: 9. The CDR3 is made up of 15 amino acids. Methods used by the authors: Estimation of nucleated cell counts relied on the amplification of reference gene primers. The method was immunoSEQ multiplex PCR; TCRdb's version includes in-frame clones alone and lacks a portion of them. That table furnishes V, J and clone size, whereas the DNA furnished D and trimming. Of about 71,000 clones in the sample, about nine tenths are singletons; the top ten hold roughly 2%. The chain has TRBV2 and TRBJ1-5, with 8 positions matching TRBD1. Sequenced material: peripheral blood. The origin of this receptor is a man aged 30 to 39 with acute or convalescent COVID-19. The CDR3 is CASSNDRGGDQPQHF. The DNA of the CDR3 is TGTGCCAGCAGCAATGACAGGGGTGGGGATCAGCCCCAGCATTTT.